The sequence of this T cell receptor beta chain was determined in a study of shared T cell receptors in the human thymus. Trimming removed 5 bases at V and 2 bases at J, with 10 bases between. The CDR3 is 14 residues long. Germline V gene sequence: CDR1 SGDLS, CDR2 YYNGEE. The repertoire was sequenced with immunoSEQ multiplex PCR; TCRdb's copy has only in-frame clones and lacks some. The repertoire holds 500,000 to 750,000 clones, with roughly 90% as singletons. This clone occurred once. The same sample was also studied in work on human thymus T cells. As that study records: Resections obtained during corrective heart surgery supplied the thymus tissue. V and J gene usage appeared biased in thymic and blood repertoires. Thymic repertoires from unrelated individuals overlapped highly, related research reported.

The source is a boy less than two years old with a congenital heart defect. The specimen sequenced was thymocytes. V usage is TRBV9 and J usage is TRBJ2-2; weak D call: TRBD1 (6 bases). CDR3 bases: TGTGCCAGCAGTCGGACAGACAACACCGGGGAGCTGTTTTTT. It yields the protein CASSRTDNTGELFF.